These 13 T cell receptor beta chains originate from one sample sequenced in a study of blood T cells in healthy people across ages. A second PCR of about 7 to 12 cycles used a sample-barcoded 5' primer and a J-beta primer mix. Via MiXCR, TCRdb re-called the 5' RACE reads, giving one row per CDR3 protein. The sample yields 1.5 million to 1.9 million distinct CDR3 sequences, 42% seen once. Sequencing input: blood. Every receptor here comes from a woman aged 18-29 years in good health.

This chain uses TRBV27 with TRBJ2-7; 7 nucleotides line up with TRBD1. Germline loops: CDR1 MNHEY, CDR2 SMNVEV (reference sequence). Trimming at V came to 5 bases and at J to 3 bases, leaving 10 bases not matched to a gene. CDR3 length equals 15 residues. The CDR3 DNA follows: TGTGCCAGCAGTGGCCGGGACAGACAAATCTACGAGCAGTACTTC. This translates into CASSGRDRQIYEQYF.

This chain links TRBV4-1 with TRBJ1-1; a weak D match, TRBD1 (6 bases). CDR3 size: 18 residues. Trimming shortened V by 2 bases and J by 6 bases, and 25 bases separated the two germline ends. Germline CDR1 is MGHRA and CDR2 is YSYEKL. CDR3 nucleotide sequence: TGCGCCAGCAGCCAAATGACGGGTACAAGGGGGAGGTTCGCTGAAGCTTTCTTT. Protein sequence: CASSQMTGTRGRFAEAFF.

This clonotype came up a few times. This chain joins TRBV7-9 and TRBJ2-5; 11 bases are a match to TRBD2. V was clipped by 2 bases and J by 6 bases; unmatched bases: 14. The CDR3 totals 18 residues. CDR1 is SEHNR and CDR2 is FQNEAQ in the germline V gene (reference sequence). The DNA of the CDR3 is TGTGCCAGCAGCTTACAGGCCGTCCGAACTAGCGGGAGACAGACCCAGTACTTC. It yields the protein CASSLQAVRTSGRQTQYF.

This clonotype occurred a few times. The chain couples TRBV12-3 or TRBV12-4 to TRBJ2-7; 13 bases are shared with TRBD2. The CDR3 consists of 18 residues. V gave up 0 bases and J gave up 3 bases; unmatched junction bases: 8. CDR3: CASSLAGRGLAGYYEQYF. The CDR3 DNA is TGTGCCAGCAGTTTAGCGGGCAGGGGACTAGCGGGATACTACGAGCAGTACTTC.

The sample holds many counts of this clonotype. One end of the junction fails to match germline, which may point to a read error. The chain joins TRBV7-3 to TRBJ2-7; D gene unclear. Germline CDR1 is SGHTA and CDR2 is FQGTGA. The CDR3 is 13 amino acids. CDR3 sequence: CASSLTPSYEQYF. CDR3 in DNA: TGCGCCAGCAGCTTGACCCCCTCCTACGAGCAGTACTTC. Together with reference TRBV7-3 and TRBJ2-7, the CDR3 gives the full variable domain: GAGVSQTPSNKVTEKGKYVELRCDPISGHTALYWYRQSLGQGPEFLIYFQGTGAADDSGLPNDRFFAVRPEGSVSTLKIQRTERGDSAVYLCASSLTPSYEQYFGPGTRLTVT.

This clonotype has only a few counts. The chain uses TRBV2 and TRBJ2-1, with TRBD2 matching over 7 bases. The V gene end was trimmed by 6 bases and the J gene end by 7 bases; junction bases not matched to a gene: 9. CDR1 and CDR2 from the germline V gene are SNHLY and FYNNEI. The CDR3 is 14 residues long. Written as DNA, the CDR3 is TGTGCCAGCAGAGGACCAGCGGGAAGGAATGAGCAGTTCTTC. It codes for CASRGPAGRNEQFF.

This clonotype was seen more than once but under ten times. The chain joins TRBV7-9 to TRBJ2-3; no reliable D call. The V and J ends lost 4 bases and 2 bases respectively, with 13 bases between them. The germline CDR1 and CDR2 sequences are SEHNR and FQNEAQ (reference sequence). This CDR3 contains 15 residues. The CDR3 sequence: CASSSWTHHTDTQYF. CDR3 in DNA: TGTGCCAGCAGCTCATGGACCCACCACACAGATACGCAGTATTTT. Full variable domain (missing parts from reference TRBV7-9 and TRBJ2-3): DTGVSQNPRHKITKRGQNVTFRCDPISEHNRLYWYRQTLGQGPEFLTYFQNEAQLEKSRLLSDRFSAERPKGSFSTLEIQRTEQGDSAMYLCASSSWTHHTDTQYFGPGTRLTVL.

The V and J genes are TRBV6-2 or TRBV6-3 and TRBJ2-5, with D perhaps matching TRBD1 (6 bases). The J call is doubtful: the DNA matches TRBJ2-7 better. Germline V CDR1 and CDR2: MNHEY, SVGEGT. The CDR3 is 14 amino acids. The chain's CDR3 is CASRSTGQLNEQYF. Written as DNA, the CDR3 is TGTGCCAGCAGATCTACCGGACAGCTTAACGAGCAGTACTTC.

The CDR3 loop is CASSLLERGPGGEQYF. DNA for the CDR3: TGTGCCAGCAGTTTATTGGAACGGGGCCCGGGGGGCGAGCAGTACTTC. J is TRBJ2-7 and V is TRBV27; 7 nucleotides agree with TRBD2. The CDR3 consists of 16 residues. Germline-derived CDR1 and CDR2 are MNHEY and SMNVEV (reference sequence). The junction had 12 bases not matched to a gene; V was cut back by 1 base and J by 6 bases.

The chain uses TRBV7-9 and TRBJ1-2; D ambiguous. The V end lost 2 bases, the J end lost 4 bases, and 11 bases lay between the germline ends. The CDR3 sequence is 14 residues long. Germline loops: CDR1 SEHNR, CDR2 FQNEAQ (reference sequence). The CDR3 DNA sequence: TGTGCCAGCAGCTTATTATCAGCTTTCTATGGCTACACCTTC. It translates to CASSLLSAFYGYTF.

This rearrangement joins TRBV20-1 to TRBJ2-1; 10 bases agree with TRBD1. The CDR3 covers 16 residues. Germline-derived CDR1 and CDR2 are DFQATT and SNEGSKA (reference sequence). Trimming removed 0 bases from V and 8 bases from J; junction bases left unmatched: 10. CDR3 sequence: CSARDFGGQGSDEQFF. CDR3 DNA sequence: TGCAGTGCTAGAGATTTTGGGGGACAGGGGAGTGATGAGCAGTTCTTC.

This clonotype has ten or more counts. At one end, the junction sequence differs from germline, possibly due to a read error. Here the CDR3 DNA reads TGCGCCAGCAGCAGGACGGTCTCCTACGAGCAGTACTTC. Protein sequence: CASSRTVSYEQYF. The rearrangement links TRBV12-3 or TRBV12-4 to TRBJ2-7, with unresolved D. The CDR3 has 13 residues.

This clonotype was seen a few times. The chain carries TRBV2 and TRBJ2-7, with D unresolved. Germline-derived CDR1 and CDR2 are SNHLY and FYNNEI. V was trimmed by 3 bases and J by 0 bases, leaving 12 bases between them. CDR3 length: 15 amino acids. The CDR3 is CASSDWILASYEQYF. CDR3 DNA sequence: TGTGCCAGCAGTGATTGGATCCTGGCCTCCTACGAGCAGTACTTC.